A selection of T cell receptor beta chains follows, all from one sample in a study of blood T cell repertoires in COVID-19. The protocol was immunoSEQ multiplex PCR, while the TCRdb copy is restricted to in-frame clones and leaves out a portion. The profile shows roughly 290,000 clones, around 88% of them singletons. The sequencing sample was made of PBMCs or T cells enriched from blood (not recorded which). The receptors were sampled from a middle-aged woman who had recovered from COVID-19. CDR3s include the opening cysteine and the closing phenylalanine or tryptophan. The D gene is left open where the match is weak. Size values are once, few and many counts, or a class for expanded clones, and some rows have none.

J gene,CDR3 length,clone size,D gene,V gene,CDR3 protein,CDR3 DNA
TRBJ1-6,16,-,TRBD1,TRBV2,CASSGRGQSGGSPLHF,TGTGCCAGCAGTGGCAGGGGACAGAGTGGGGGTTCACCCCTCCACTTT
TRBJ1-5,15,-,TRBD1,TRBV27,CASSSGQGAGQPQHF,TGTGCCAGCAGCTCAGGACAGGGGGCTGGACAGCCCCAGCATTTT
TRBJ2-5,15,-,-,TRBV7-3,CASSLTVSPGETQYF,TGTGCCAGCAGCTTAACTGTCAGCCCCGGGGAGACCCAGTACTTC
TRBJ2-3,16,-,TRBD2,TRBV24-1,CATSDLSSGRTDTQYF,TGTGCCACCAGTGATTTGTCTAGCGGACGCACAGATACGCAGTATTTT
TRBJ2-3,14,-,TRBD2,TRBV28,CASSSRMTSTAQYF,TGTGCCAGCAGTTCCAGAATGACTAGCACGGCGCAGTATTTT
TRBJ1-1,14,-,-,TRBV15,CATKDYRSDTEAFF,TGTGCCACGAAGGACTATAGGTCGGACACTGAAGCTTTCTTT
TRBJ2-7,14,once,-,TRBV7-9,CASKSSGNSYEQYF,TGTGCCAGCAAGTCGTCCGGGAACTCCTACGAGCAGTACTTC
TRBJ2-5,15,once,-,TRBV15,CATSLLARGEETQYF,TGTGCCACCAGCTTACTAGCGAGGGGGGAAGAGACCCAGTACTTC
TRBJ1-1,15,-,TRBD1,TRBV5-1,CASSLGGTGGAGAFF,TGCGCCAGCAGCTTGGGTGGGACAGGGGGCGCAGGAGCTTTCTTT
TRBJ1-1,15,-,-,TRBV5-1,CASSFPQGQNTEAFF,TGCGCCAGCAGCTTTCCCCAGGGGCAGAACACTGAAGCTTTCTTT
TRBJ2-3,15,-,TRBD2,TRBV7-2,CASSLSLGGGDTQYF,TGTGCCAGCAGCTTAAGTCTTGGGGGGGGAGATACGCAGTATTTT
TRBJ1-2,14,-,TRBD1,TRBV5-6,CASPRDSANYGYTF,TGTGCCAGCCCCCGGGACAGCGCTAACTATGGCTACACCTTC
TRBJ1-2,13,-,-,TRBV12-3/TRBV12-4,CASEKRANYGYTF,TGTGCCAGCGAAAAGAGAGCTAACTATGGCTACACCTTC
TRBJ2-1,20,-,TRBD2,TRBV7-3,CASSLGPRRLAGVGYNEQFF,TGTGCCAGCAGCTTAGGTCCCCGGAGACTAGCGGGAGTGGGCTACAATGAGCAGTTCTTC
TRBJ2-7,15,few,TRBD1,TRBV7-2,CASSLRTGGIDEQYF,TGTGCCAGCAGCCTAAGAACAGGGGGCATAGACGAGCAGTACTTC
TRBJ1-2,16,-,TRBD1,TRBV27,CASSFLFRGKVGGYTF,TGTGCCAGCAGTTTTTTATTCAGGGGGAAGGTAGGCGGCTACACCTTC
TRBJ2-7,14,-,-,TRBV6-4,CASTGARSSYEQYF,TGTGCCAGCACCGGAGCGAGGAGCTCCTACGAGCAGTACTTC
TRBJ1-4,15,-,TRBD1,TRBV7-9,CASSLAGTGPEKLFF,TGTGCCAGCAGCTTAGCCGGGACAGGCCCTGAAAAACTGTTTTTT
TRBJ1-1,15,-,-,TRBV7-9,CASSPKRAQNTEAFF,TGTGCCAGCAGCCCCAAGAGGGCTCAGAACACTGAAGCTTTCTTT
TRBJ2-4,13,-,-,TRBV30,CAWSPSGVNIQYF,TGTGCCTGGAGCCCTTCAGGGGTGAACATTCAGTACTTC
TRBJ2-7,15,-,TRBD1,TRBV28,CASSAPGQGSVEQYF,TGTGCCAGCAGTGCGCCGGGACAGGGTTCGGTCGAGCAGTACTTC
TRBJ2-1,13,-,-,TRBV7-9,CASSLGQINEQFF,TGTGCCAGCAGCTTAGGGCAAATCAATGAGCAGTTCTTC
TRBJ2-1,16,-,TRBD2,TRBV29-1,CSVFVTSGRTYNEQFF,TGCAGCGTTTTCGTGACTAGCGGGAGGACCTACAATGAGCAGTTCTTC
TRBJ1-2,14,-,-,TRBV7-9,CASSLPTDNYGYTF,TGTGCCAGCAGCTTACCGACAGACAACTATGGCTACACCTTC
TRBJ2-5,17,-,TRBD2,TRBV7-6,CASSRAGGRGLGETQYF,TGTGCCAGCAGCCGAGCGGGGGGTCGGGGGCTTGGAGAGACCCAGTACTTC
TRBJ2-7,14,once,TRBD2,TRBV18,CASSQSSGPYEQYF,TGTGCCAGCTCACAATCTAGCGGGCCCTACGAGCAGTACTTC
TRBJ2-1,9,-,-,TRBV10-1,CAGCNEQFF,TGCGCCGGCTGCAATGAGCAGTTCTTC
TRBJ2-1,12,-,-,TRBV30,CAWSETTPEQFF,TGTGCCTGGAGTGAGACTACTCCTGAGCAGTTCTTC
TRBJ2-1,15,-,-,TRBV6-2/TRBV6-3,CASSSYGNSYNEQFF,TGTGCCAGCAGTTCTTACGGGAACTCCTACAATGAGCAGTTCTTC
TRBJ2-5,16,-,TRBD1,TRBV7-8,CASSLTGTGFQETQYF,TGTGCCAGCAGCCTAACTGGGACAGGGTTCCAAGAGACCCAGTACTTC
TRBJ2-5,14,-,-,TRBV3-1/TRBV3-2,CASSQGHFQETQYF,TGTGCCAGCAGCCAAGGACACTTCCAAGAGACCCAGTACTTC
TRBJ1-5,16,few,-,TRBV28,CASSPLGEGGNQPQHF,TGTGCCAGCAGCCCCTTGGGGGAGGGTGGCAATCAGCCCCAGCATTTT
TRBJ2-2,16,once,-,TRBV5-1,CASSFGDLPSAGELFF,TGCGCCAGCAGCTTTGGTGACTTACCTTCGGCCGGGGAGCTGTTTTTT
TRBJ2-7,11,-,TRBD1,TRBV2,CASRGQHEQYF,TGTGCCAGCAGGGGACAGCACGAGCAGTACTTC
TRBJ2-7,14,-,-,TRBV5-1,CASSFTGGPYEQYF,TGCGCCAGCAGCTTCACCGGGGGTCCCTACGAGCAGTACTTC
TRBJ1-4,15,-,-,TRBV2,CASRPLQGGNEKLFF,TGTGCCAGCAGGCCCCTACAGGGCGGTAATGAAAAACTGTTTTTT
TRBJ2-7,17,-,TRBD2,TRBV4-1,CASSQPRDSGRSYEQYF,TGCGCCAGCAGCCAACCTCGCGATAGCGGGAGGAGCTACGAGCAGTACTTC
TRBJ2-7,14,-,TRBD1,TRBV5-1,CASSIGTGGSEQYF,TGCGCCAGCAGCATCGGGACAGGGGGCAGCGAGCAGTACTTC
TRBJ2-5,18,-,TRBD2,TRBV5-1,CASSLGTSGSFIVETQYF,TGCGCCAGCAGCTTGGGGACTAGCGGGAGCTTTATAGTAGAGACCCAGTACTTC
TRBJ2-7,12,-,-,TRBV10-3,CAISIGGGEQYF,TGTGCCATCAGCATTGGGGGCGGCGAGCAGTACTTC
TRBJ2-5,15,-,TRBD2,TRBV6-2/TRBV6-3,CASSPGLAGGETQYF,TGTGCCAGCAGTCCCGGACTAGCGGGAGGAGAGACCCAGTACTTC
TRBJ1-1,13,-,-,TRBV12-3/TRBV12-4,CASSPSRYTEAFF,TGTGCCAGCAGCCCCAGTCGATACACTGAAGCTTTCTTT
TRBJ2-3,17,-,-,TRBV21-1,CASSKEERWYGTVTQYF,TGTGCCAGCAGCAAAGAGGAGCGGTGGTACGGCACAGTTACGCAGTATTTT
TRBJ2-3,17,-,-,TRBV21-1,CASSKYTHTTDTDTQYF,TGTGCCAGCAGCAAATATACTCACACCACAGACACAGATACGCAGTATTTT
TRBJ2-5,15,-,TRBD1,TRBV7-9,CASSQGQASQETQYF,TGTGCCAGCAGCCAGGGACAGGCGTCTCAAGAGACCCAGTACTTC
TRBJ2-3,16,-,TRBD2,TRBV5-8,CASSLGGTSDTDTQYF,TGTGCCAGCAGCCTGGGGGGGACTAGCGACACAGATACGCAGTATTTT
TRBJ2-6,13,few,-,TRBV19,CASSIVGANVLTF,TGTGCCAGTAGTATCGTTGGGGCCAACGTCCTGACTTTC
TRBJ1-3,15,-,-,TRBV5-6,CASSTIQAEYDTIYF,TGTGCCAGCAGCACTATACAGGCGGAGTATGACACCATATATTTT
TRBJ1-6,14,-,-,TRBV7-9,CASSLDSRNSPLHF,TGTGCCAGCAGCCTAGACAGTCGCAATTCACCCCTCCACTTT
TRBJ2-1,16,-,TRBD1,TRBV27,CASSTTGTGGLGEQFF,TGTGCCAGCAGTACCACCGGGACAGGGGGCCTGGGTGAGCAGTTCTTC
TRBJ1-2,14,-,TRBD1,TRBV5-1,CASSFQTGGESYTF,TGCGCCAGCAGCTTCCAGACAGGGGGCGAGAGCTACACCTTC
TRBJ1-5,15,once,TRBD1,TRBV2,CASHLTGVSNQPQHF,TGTGCCAGCCACCTGACAGGGGTGAGCAATCAGCCCCAGCATTTT
TRBJ1-1,16,-,-,TRBV28,CASIPLRGEEGTEAFF,TGTGCCAGCATCCCGCTGCGCGGGGAGGAAGGCACTGAAGCTTTCTTT
TRBJ2-5,17,-,-,TRBV7-9,CASSFSMGNLGLETQYF,TGTGCCAGCAGCTTTTCTATGGGCAATCTCGGCCTAGAGACCCAGTACTTC
TRBJ2-5,16,-,TRBD2,TRBV6-2/TRBV6-3,CASSRGLAGGQETQYF,TGTGCCAGCAGTCGTGGACTAGCGGGAGGGCAAGAGACCCAGTACTTC
TRBJ2-4,12,-,-,TRBV7-2,CASSGYRGIQYF,TGTGCCAGCAGTGGGTACCGGGGCATTCAGTACTTC
TRBJ1-2,14,-,TRBD1,TRBV6-5,CASSSLTGNYGYTF,TGTGCCAGCAGTTCCCTGACAGGGAACTATGGCTACACCTTC
TRBJ1-2,17,-,TRBD1,TRBV3-1/TRBV3-2,CASSQFDRGGIGDGYTF,TGTGCCAGCAGCCAATTCGACAGGGGGGGAATTGGCGATGGCTACACCTTC